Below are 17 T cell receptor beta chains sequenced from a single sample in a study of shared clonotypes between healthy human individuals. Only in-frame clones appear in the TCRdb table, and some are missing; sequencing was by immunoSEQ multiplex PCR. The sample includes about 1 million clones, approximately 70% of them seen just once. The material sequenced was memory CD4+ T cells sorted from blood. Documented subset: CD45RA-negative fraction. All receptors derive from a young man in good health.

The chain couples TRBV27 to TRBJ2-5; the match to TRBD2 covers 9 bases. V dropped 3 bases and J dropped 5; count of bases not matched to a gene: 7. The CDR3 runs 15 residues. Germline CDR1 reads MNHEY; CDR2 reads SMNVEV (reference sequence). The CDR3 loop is CASSLGGGVLETQYF. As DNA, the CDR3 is TGTGCCAGCAGTTTGGGCGGGGGGGTCTTGGAGACCCAGTACTTC.

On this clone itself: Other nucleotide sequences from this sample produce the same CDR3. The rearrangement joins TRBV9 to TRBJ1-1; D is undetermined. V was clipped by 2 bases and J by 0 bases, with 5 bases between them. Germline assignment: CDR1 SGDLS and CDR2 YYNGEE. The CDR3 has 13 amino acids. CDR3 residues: CASSVDLNTEAFF. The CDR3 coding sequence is TGTGCCAGCAGCGTCGACTTGAACACTGAAGCTTTCTTT.

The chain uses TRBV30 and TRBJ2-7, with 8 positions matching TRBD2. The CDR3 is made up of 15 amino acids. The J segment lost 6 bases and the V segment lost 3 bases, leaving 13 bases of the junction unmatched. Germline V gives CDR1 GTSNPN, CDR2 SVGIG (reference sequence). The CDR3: CAWRALRGGRREQYF. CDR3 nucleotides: TGTGCCTGGAGGGCCCTCCGGGGGGGCCGACGCGAGCAGTACTTC.

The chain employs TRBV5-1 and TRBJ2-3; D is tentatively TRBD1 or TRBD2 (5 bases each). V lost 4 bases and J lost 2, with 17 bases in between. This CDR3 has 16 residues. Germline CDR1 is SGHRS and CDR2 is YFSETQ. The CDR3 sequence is CASSIGVTEATDTQYF. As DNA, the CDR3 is TGCGCCAGCAGCATAGGGGTAACGGAGGCCACAGATACGCAGTATTTT.

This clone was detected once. The DNA for the CDR3 is TGTGCCAGCAAACCCCAGGGAGGGTTGGGGACCGGGGAGCTGTTTTTT. Translation gives CASKPQGGLGTGELFF. The rearrangement joins TRBV28 to TRBJ2-2; 7 bases are a match to TRBD2. Trimming took 7 bases from V and 5 from J; bases not matched to a gene: 13. The CDR3 consists of 16 residues. Germline V CDR1 and CDR2: MDHEN, SYDVKM.

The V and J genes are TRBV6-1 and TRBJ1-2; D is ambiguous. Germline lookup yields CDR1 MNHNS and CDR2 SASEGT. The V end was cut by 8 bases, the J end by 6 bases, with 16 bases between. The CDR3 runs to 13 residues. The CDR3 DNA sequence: TGTGCCAGCGTGCAATTGGTCGGTAATGGCTACACCTTC. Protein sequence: CASVQLVGNGYTF.

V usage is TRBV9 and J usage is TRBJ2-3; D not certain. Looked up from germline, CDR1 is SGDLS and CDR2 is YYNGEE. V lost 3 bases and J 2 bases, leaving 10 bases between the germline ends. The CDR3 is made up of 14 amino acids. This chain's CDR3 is CASSAYLNTDTQYF. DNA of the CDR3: TGTGCCAGCAGCGCCTACTTAAACACAGATACGCAGTATTTT.

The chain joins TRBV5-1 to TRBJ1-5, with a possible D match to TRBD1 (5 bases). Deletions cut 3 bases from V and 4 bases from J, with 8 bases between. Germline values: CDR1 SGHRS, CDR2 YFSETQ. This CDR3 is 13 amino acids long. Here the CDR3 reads CASSWDWNQPQHF. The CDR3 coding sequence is TGCGCCAGCAGCTGGGACTGGAATCAGCCCCAGCATTTT.

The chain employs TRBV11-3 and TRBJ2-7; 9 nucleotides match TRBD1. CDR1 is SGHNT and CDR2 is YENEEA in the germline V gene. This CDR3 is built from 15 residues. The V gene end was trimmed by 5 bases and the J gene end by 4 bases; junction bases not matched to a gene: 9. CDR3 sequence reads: CASSPRQGDRYEQYF. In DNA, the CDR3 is TGTGCCAGCAGCCCGAGACAGGGGGATAGGTACGAGCAGTACTTC.

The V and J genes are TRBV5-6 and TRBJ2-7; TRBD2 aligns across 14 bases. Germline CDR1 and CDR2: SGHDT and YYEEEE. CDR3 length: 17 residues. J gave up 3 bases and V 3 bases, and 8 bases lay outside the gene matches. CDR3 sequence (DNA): TGTGCCAGCAGCTCTAGGACTAGCGGGGGGATTGTCTACGAGCAGTACTTC. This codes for CASSSRTSGGIVYEQYF.

As DNA, the CDR3 is TGTGCCATCAGTGAGTCCCCCCAAGGGGCTGAAAAACTGTTTTTT. As protein: CAISESPQGAEKLFF. The V gene is TRBV10-3, the J gene TRBJ1-4, with D possibly matching TRBD1 (5 bases). Germline loops: CDR1 ENHRY, CDR2 SYGVKD. The length of the CDR3 is 15 residues. The V gene lost 0 bases and the J gene lost 7 bases, with 12 bases spanning the gap.

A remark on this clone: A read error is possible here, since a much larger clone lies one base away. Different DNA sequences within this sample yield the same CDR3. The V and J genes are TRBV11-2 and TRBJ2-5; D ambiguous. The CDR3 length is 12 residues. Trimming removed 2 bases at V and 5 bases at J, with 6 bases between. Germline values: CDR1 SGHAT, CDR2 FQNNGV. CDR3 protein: CASSLWGETQYF. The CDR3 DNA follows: TGTGCCAGCAGCTTATGGGGTGAGACCCAGTACTTC.

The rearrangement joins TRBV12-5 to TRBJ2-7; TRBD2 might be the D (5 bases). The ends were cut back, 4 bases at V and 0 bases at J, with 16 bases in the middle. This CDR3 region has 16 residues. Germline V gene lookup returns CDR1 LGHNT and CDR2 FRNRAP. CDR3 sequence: CASGYFFGLDSYEQYF. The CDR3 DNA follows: TGTGCTAGTGGTTACTTCTTCGGACTCGACTCCTACGAGCAGTACTTC.

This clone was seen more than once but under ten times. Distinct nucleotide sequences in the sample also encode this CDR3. CDR3 nucleotide sequence: TGCGCCAGCAGCCCGGGACAGGGGGCGGGAAACACCATATATTTT. Encoded protein: CASSPGQGAGNTIYF. The rearrangement uses TRBV5-1 and TRBJ1-3; TRBD1 matches 12 bases. J gave up 4 bases and V 4 bases, and 3 bases lay outside the gene matches. The CDR3 spans 15 residues. Looked up from germline, CDR1 is SGHRS and CDR2 is YFSETQ.

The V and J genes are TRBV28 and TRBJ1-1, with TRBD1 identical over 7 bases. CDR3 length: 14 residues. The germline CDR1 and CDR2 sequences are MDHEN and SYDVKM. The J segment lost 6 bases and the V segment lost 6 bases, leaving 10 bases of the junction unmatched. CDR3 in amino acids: CASSLSAGTAEAFF. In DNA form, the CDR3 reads TGTGCCAGCAGCCTCTCCGCCGGGACAGCTGAAGCTTTCTTT.

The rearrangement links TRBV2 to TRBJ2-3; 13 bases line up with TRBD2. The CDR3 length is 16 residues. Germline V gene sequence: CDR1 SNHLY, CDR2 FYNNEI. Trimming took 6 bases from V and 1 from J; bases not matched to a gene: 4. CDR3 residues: CASRPGTSGGTDTQYF. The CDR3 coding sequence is TGTGCCAGCAGACCCGGGACTAGCGGGGGCACAGATACGCAGTATTTT.

CDR3 residues: CASSEIGSGNTIYF. The CDR3 DNA reads as TGTGCCAGCAGCGAGATTGGCTCTGGAAACACCATATATTTT. V and J are TRBV7-9 and TRBJ1-3; D call uncertain. V was clipped by 5 bases and J by 0 bases, with 8 bases between them. This CDR3 region has 14 residues. Germline loops: CDR1 SEHNR, CDR2 FQNEAQ (reference sequence).